One and the same sample provided the 10 T cell receptor beta chains below, sequenced in a study of T-cell reconstitution after alpha-beta-depleted transplantation in children. Unique molecular identifiers were built into the TCRbeta library. MiXCR, applied by TCRdb to the PCR reads, yields one record per CDR3 protein. This sample has 360,000 or so distinct CDR3 sequences; around 20% occur once, and the top ten carry 3.8%. Specimen: PBMCs from the stem cell graft donor, collected from the stem cell graft. The receptors were gathered from a human donor who donated a stem cell graft to a child with acute myeloid leukemia.

This clonotype has a handful of counts. V usage is TRBV28 and J usage is TRBJ2-7; 7 nucleotides agree with TRBD2. The CDR3 loop spans 15 amino acids. Germline CDR1 is MDHEN and CDR2 is SYDVKM. Losses at the gene ends were 6 bases for V and 2 bases for J; bases not matched to a gene: 10. The CDR3 DNA sequence: TGTGCCAGCAGCCCTAGCCTAGCGGAGGCCTACGAGCAGTACTTC. It codes for CASSPSLAEAYEQYF.

This chain links TRBV12-3 or TRBV12-4 with TRBJ2-5; either TRBD1 or TRBD2 may fit D (7 bases each). The ends were cut back, 6 bases at V and 5 bases at J, with 19 bases in the middle. CDR3 length: 15 residues. The CDR3 DNA follows: TGTGCCAGCAGACAGGGGTCGGGAGGCCTGGAGACCCAGTACTTC. Protein: CASRQGSGGLETQYF.

J is TRBJ2-7 and V is TRBV21-1. TRBV21-1 is described as a pseudogene. The CDR3 is 14 residues long. The CDR3 region is CASSTSGSSYEQYF. The CDR3 region has the DNA TGTGCCAGCAGTACGTCAGGCAGCTCCTACGAGCAGTACTTC.

The rearrangement uses TRBV12-3 or TRBV12-4 and TRBJ2-1; D gene ambiguous. There are 13 residues in the CDR3. Trimming cost V 5 bases and J 12 bases, with 17 bases left between them. CDR3 nucleotides: TGTGCCAGCAGTCGAGCAAACCCCCTGGGGCAGTTCTTC. Translated, it gives CASSRANPLGQFF.

This sequence joins TRBV20-1 and TRBJ2-7; 9 bases are shared with TRBD1. The germline V gene encodes CDR1 DFQATT and CDR2 SNEGSKA (reference sequence). The V gene end was trimmed by 6 bases and the J gene end by 2 bases; junction bases not matched to a gene: 11. The CDR3 is 15 residues long. CDR3 region: CSAREPRTGAYEQYF. The CDR3 DNA reads as TGCAGTGCGCGCGAACCCAGGACAGGGGCCTACGAGCAGTACTTC.

This sequence joins TRBV6-2 or TRBV6-3 and TRBJ2-4; 8 nucleotides align to TRBD1. This CDR3 has 13 residues. Germline CDR1 reads MNHEY; CDR2 reads SVGEGT. J gave up 5 bases and V 6 bases, and 3 bases lay outside the gene matches. CDR3 in amino acids: CASSRDRQNIQYF. The DNA of the CDR3 is TGTGCCAGCAGCCGGGACAGGCAAAACATTCAGTACTTC.

The chain uses TRBV6-1 and TRBJ1-2, with D hard to call. This CDR3 comprises 14 residues. Germline assignment: CDR1 MNHNS and CDR2 SASEGT. Trimming removed 7 bases from V and 1 base from J, with 13 bases in between. The CDR3 sequence: CASTPAPFNYGYTF. CDR3 bases: TGTGCCAGCACCCCAGCGCCATTTAACTATGGCTACACCTTC.

This clonotype was detected ten times or more. This sequence joins TRBV7-3 and TRBJ2-3, with D hard to call. V lost 3 bases and J 2 bases, leaving 12 bases between the germline ends. The CDR3 totals 15 residues. Per germline, CDR1 SGHTA and CDR2 FQGTGA. The CDR3 sequence: CASSFPYLLTDTQYF. For the CDR3, the DNA is TGTGCCAGCAGCTTTCCCTACCTGCTCACAGATACGCAGTATTTT.

J is TRBJ2-5 and V is TRBV5-1; no clear D gene. V was clipped by 1 base and J by 3 bases, with 13 bases between them. From germline, CDR1 is SGHRS and CDR2 YFSETQ. This CDR3 comprises 15 residues. The CDR3 sequence is CASSLRTVDEETQYF. The CDR3 DNA is TGCGCCAGCAGCTTGAGAACGGTCGACGAAGAGACCCAGTACTTC.

This clonotype was found a few times. The chain carries TRBV5-5 and TRBJ2-1; 8 bases map to TRBD2. The germline CDR1 and CDR2 sequences are SGHKS and YYEKEE (reference sequence). The trim removed 5 bases at V and 4 bases at J, leaving 5 bases unmatched. This CDR3 spans 14 amino acids. CDR3 coding DNA: TGTGCCAGCAGTTGGAGCGGGAGTTACAATGAGCAGTTCTTC. Encoded protein: CASSWSGSYNEQFF.